Sequencing of this TCR beta chain was carried out in a study of shared clonotypes between healthy human individuals. General observations from the study: Only blood samples were collected, and tissue repertoires likely differ.

As concerns this clone: Its cognate antigen is unknown.

The CDR3 is 16 residues long. Germline loops: CDR1 LNHDA, CDR2 SQIVND (reference sequence). V shed 5 bases and J 5 bases; nucleotides not matched to a gene: 12. At a deep level, the assay was run. Method: immunoSEQ multiplex PCR; TCRdb's copy keeps in-frame clones and lacks some. The table lists about 1.1 million clones, around three quarters of them singletons. Material for sequencing was memory CD4+ T cells from PBMCs. Specified subset: CD45RA-negative fraction. The chain uses TRBV19 and TRBJ2-5; 9 nucleotides agree with TRBD1. The clonotype comes from a man between 18 and 29 years old in good health. Some clones in this sample may be carry-over from other donors' samples. CDR3 in amino acids: CASSGLRTGEGETQYF. DNA for the CDR3: TGTGCCAGTAGTGGACTTCGGACAGGGGAAGGGGAGACCCAGTACTTC. The full variable domain, with the rest looked up from reference TRBV19 and TRBJ2-5, is DGGITQSPKYLFRKEGQNVTLSCEQNLNHDAMYWYRQDPGQGLRLIYYSQIVNDFQKGDIAEGYSVSREKKESFPLTVTSAQKNPTAFYLCASSGLRTGEGETQYFGPGTRLLVL.